This TCR beta chain was retrieved from a study of vaccination and CD4 T cells after COVID-19. Background on the study: Nasal swab PCR detected SARS-CoV-2 in convalescent patients; nine had mild disease, one severe. Overall study results and limits: Early post-infection timepoints were missing, and relatively few convalescent patients were studied. Only after vaccination were a median roughly 90% of convalescents' reactive clones seen.

Sequenced with the Oncomine TCR Beta short-read assay was DNA taken from cultured CD4+ T cells. Cultured CD4+ T cells yielded the extracted genomic DNA. TCRdb re-analysed the PCR reads in MiXCR, keeping a single row per CDR3 protein. Of roughly 22,000 distinct CDR3 sequences listed, about 60% are singletons. Stated treatment: roughly ten-day PBMC culture with coronavirus spike peptide pools or control peptides (ViraFEST assay). As for this clonotype: What it binds is unknown.

The germline V gene encodes CDR1 SEHNR and CDR2 FQNEAQ (reference sequence). This CDR3 spans 14 amino acids. V lost 3 bases and J 1 base, leaving 9 bases between the germline ends. The chain uses TRBV7-9 and TRBJ2-5; D is possibly TRBD2 (5 bases). The clonotype comes from a human donor who had recovered from COVID-19. Input material: CD4+ T cells from blood, cultured in vitro. The CDR3 nucleotides are TGTGCCAGCAGCTTCGGGGATAGCCAAGAGACCCAGTACTTC. This codes for CASSFGDSQETQYF.